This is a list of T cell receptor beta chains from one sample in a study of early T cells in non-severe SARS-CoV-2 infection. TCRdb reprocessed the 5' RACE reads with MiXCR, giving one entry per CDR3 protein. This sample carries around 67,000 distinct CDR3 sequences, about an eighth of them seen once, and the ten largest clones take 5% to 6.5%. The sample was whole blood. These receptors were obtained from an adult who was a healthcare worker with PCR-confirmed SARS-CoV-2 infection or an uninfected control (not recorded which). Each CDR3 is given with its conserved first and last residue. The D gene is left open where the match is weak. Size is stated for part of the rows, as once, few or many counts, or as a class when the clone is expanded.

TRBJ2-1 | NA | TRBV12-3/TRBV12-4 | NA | TGTGCCAGCACCCCGAGCCGAGACAGACAGTTCTTC | CASTPSRDRQFF
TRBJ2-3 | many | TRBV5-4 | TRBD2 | TGTGCCAGCAGCTTGGCCATGTCAGCGGGAGGTTCGGATACGCAGTATTTT | CASSLAMSAGGSDTQYF
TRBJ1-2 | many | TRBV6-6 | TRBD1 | TGTGCCAGCAGTTCCACGAGACAGGGGTTAAACTATGGCTACACCTTC | CASSSTRQGLNYGYTF
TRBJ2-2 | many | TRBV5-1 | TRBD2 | TGCGCCAGCACCAAAAGCGGACTAGCGGGAGGATTCGGGGAGCTGTTTTTT | CASTKSGLAGGFGELFF
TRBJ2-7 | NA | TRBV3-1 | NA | TGTGCCAGCAGCCAGCAGGGCGAGCAGTACTTC | CASSQQGEQYF
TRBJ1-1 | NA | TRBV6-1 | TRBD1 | TGTGCCAGCAGTTACAGGGGGGGTGAAGCTTTCTTT | CASSYRGGEAFF
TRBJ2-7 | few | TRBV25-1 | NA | TGTGCCAGCATGCTTCCCGGGTTGAGCGAGCAGTACTTC | CASMLPGLSEQYF
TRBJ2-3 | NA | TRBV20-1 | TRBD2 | TGCAGTGCCTCGCCCAGCGGGAGATCGGGTTGGACAGATACGCAGTATTTT | CSASPSGRSGWTDTQYF
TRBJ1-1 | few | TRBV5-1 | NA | TGCGCCAGCAGCCCGGGGGCTTGGAACACTGAAGCTTTCTTT | CASSPGAWNTEAFF
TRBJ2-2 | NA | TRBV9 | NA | TGTGCCAGCAGCCCGGCGGTTACCGGGGAGCTGTTTTTT | CASSPAVTGELFF
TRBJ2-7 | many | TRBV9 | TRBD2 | TGTGCCAGCAGCGCCTACGGAGTTCCTGGCGTCAGCGGGGATTCACTCATCGAGCAGTACTTC | CASSAYGVPGVSGDSLIEQYF
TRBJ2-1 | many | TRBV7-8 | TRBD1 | TGTGCCAGCAGCTTCAGGGGGCGAACTTTGAATGAGCAGTTCTTC | CASSFRGRTLNEQFF
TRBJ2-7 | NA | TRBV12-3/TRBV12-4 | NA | TGTGCCAGCAGTTTAAACCGCTGGAACGAGCAGTACTTC | CASSLNRWNEQYF
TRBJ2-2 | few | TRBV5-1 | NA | TGCGCCAGCAGCTTAGGGGAAAACACCGGGGAGCTGTTTTTT | CASSLGENTGELFF
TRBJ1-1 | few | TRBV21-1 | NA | TGTGCCAGCAGCCTCCTGAGAGGAATGAACACTGAAGCTTTCTTT | CASSLLRGMNTEAFF
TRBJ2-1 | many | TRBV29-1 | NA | TGCAGCAACGAGGTGACCGGAGAGGACAATGAGCAGTTCTTC | CSNEVTGEDNEQFF
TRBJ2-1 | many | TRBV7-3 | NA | TGTGCCAGCAGCTTAACAGCGGACCGATACAATGAGCAGTTCTTC | CASSLTADRYNEQFF
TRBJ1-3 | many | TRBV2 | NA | TGTGCCAGCAGTGAATGGGGGAGTGCTGGAAACACCATATATTTT | CASSEWGSAGNTIYF
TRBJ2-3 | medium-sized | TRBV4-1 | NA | TGCGCCAGCAGCCAGTATACTGACACAGATACGCAGTATTTT | CASSQYTDTDTQYF
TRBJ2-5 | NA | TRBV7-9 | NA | TGTGCCAGCAGCCATGGCCGGTCCCGAGAGACCCAGTACTTC | CASSHGRSRETQYF
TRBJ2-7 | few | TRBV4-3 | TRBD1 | TGCGCCAGCAGCCAAGATTATCCAGGGGGAAAGTACGAGCAGTACTTC | CASSQDYPGGKYEQYF
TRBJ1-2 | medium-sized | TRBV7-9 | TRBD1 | TGTGCCAGCAGCTTAGGGGACAGTGCATATGGCTACACCTTC | CASSLGDSAYGYTF
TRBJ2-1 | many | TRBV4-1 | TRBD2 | TGCGCCAGCAGCCAAGAGTCCAGACTAGCGGGAGTGCACAATGAGCAGTTCTTC | CASSQESRLAGVHNEQFF
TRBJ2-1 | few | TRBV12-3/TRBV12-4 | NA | TGTGCCAGCAGCCCGGAGACTAGCTCCTACAATGAGCAGTTCTTC | CASSPETSSYNEQFF
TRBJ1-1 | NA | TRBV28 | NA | TGTGCCAGCAGTTTAAGCAAGCCCATGAACACTGAAGCTTTCTTT | CASSLSKPMNTEAFF
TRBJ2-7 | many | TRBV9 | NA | TGTGCCAGCAGCGTAGATCCCGGGAGTCGATACGAGCAGTACTTC | CASSVDPGSRYEQYF
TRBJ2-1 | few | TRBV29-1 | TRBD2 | TGCAGCGCCAAGGGACTAGCGGGTTTGAATGAGCAGTTCTTC | CSAKGLAGLNEQFF
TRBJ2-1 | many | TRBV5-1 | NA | TGCGCCAGCAGCTTGGTCGGAGGGGACTACAATGAGCAGTTCTTC | CASSLVGGDYNEQFF
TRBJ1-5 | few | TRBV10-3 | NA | TGTGCCATCAGGCAGGGTATTAATCAGCCCCAGCATTTT | CAIRQGINQPQHF
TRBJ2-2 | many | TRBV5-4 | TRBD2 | TGTGCCAGCAGCTCAGGGACTAGCTCGGCCGGGGAGCTGTTTTTT | CASSSGTSSAGELFF
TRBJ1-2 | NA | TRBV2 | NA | TGTGCCAGCAGTGCGACCCCTTATAGTTCTGATGGCTACACCTTC | CASSATPYSSDGYTF
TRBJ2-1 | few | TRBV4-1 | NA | TGCGCCAGCAGTCGGACTCTTCGTAATGAGCAGTTCTTC | CASSRTLRNEQFF
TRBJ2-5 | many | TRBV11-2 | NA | TGTGCCAGCGGGGTCGGGGAGACCCAGTACTTC | CASGVGETQYF
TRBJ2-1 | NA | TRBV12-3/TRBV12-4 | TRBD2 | TGTGCCAGCAGTCCCTGGGGTAGCGGGGACAATGAGCAGTTCTTC | CASSPWGSGDNEQFF
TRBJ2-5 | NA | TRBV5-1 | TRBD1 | TGCGCCAGCAGCTATGACAGGGGGCTGGAGACCCAGTACTTC | CASSYDRGLETQYF
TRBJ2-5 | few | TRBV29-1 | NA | TGCAGCGTTTCCAGGGGAGAGACCCAGTACTTC | CSVSRGETQYF
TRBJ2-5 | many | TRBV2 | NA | TGTGCCAGCAGTGAACAGCAAGAGACCCAGTACTTC | CASSEQQETQYF
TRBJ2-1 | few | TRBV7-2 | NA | TGTGCCAGCACCTTGGGCTCCTACAATGAGCAGTTCTTC | CASTLGSYNEQFF
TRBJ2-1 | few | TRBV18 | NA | TGTGCCAGCTCACCCGGCTGGGTCGGTGAGCAGTTCTTC | CASSPGWVGEQFF
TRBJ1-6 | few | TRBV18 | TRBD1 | TGTGCCAGCTCATCGGACAGGGGCGATAATTCACCCCTCCACTTT | CASSSDRGDNSPLHF
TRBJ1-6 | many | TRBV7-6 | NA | TGTGCCAGCAGACAGGGACGCTATAATTCACCCCTCCACTTT | CASRQGRYNSPLHF
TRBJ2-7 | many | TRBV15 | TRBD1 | TGTGCCACCAGCATCTCAGGGGGCGCGAGTTACGAGCAGTACTTC | CATSISGGASYEQYF
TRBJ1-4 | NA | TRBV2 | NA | TGTGCCAGCAGTGGCTCCAGGGGAAGCGAAAAACTGTTTTTT | CASSGSRGSEKLFF
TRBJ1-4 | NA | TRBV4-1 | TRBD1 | TGCGCCAGCAGCCAAAGGACAGGGCGTAATGAAAAACTGTTTTTT | CASSQRTGRNEKLFF
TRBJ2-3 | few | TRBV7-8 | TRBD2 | TGTGCCAGCAGCTTTACTAGCGGGGGGGCCGGTAGCACAGATACGCAGTATTTT | CASSFTSGGAGSTDTQYF
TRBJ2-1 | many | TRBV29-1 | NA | TGCAGCGTTGAAGGTGGGGGGCCAGGGAATGAGCAGTTCTTC | CSVEGGGPGNEQFF
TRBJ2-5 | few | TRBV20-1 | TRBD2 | TGCAGTGCTAGCGCTAGCGGGAGAACTCGTAGAGAGACCCAGTACTTC | CSASASGRTRRETQYF
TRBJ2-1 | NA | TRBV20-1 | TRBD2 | TGCAGTGCTAGAGACCAGCGGGAGTGGGGTGAGCAGTTCTTC | CSARDQREWGEQFF
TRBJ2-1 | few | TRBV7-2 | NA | TGTGCCAGCAGCTTAAACGGGCTCAATGAGCAGTTCTTC | CASSLNGLNEQFF
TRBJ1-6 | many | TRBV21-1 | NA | TGTGCCAGCAGCCCCCAATTAGGGACAGGGCATTCACCCCTCCACTTT | CASSPQLGTGHSPLHF
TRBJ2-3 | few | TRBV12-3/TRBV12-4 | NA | TGTGCCAGCAGTTTTGGACGGGGAAGCACAGATACGCAGTATTTT | CASSFGRGSTDTQYF